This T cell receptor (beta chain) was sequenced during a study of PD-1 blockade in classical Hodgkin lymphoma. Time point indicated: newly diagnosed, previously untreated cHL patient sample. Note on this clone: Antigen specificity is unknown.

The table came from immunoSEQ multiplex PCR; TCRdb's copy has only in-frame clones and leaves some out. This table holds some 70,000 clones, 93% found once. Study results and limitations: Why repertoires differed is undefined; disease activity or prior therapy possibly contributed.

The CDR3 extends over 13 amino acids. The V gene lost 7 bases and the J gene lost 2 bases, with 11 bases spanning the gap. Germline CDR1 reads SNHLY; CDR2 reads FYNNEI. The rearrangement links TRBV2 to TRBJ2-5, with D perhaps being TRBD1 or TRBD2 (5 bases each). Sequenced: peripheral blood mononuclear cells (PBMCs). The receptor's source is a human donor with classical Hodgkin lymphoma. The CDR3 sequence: CASTRGSQETQYF. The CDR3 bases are TGTGCCAGCACTCGGGGCTCTCAAGAGACCCAGTACTTC.